The 2 T cell receptor beta chains presented below share a single source sample, sequenced in a study of OX40 agonist ivuxolimab in advanced cancers. Library construction relied on the immunoSEQ multiplex PCR assay. TCRdb took over this immuneACCESS table, retaining in-frame rearrangements with V and J assigned. Such tables are incomplete; in checked studies, under half of the missing clones stem from an unresolved V gene, and the remainder is unexplained. The sample data list fewer than 70,000 clones, and about nine tenths of these were observed just once. The leading ten clones occupy less than 5% of the sample. The source was CD4+ or CD8+ T cells sorted from blood, collected in a trial of the OX40 agonist ivuxolimab. The receptors here all came from an adult with an advanced solid tumor such as melanoma, head and neck, liver or kidney cancer.

This clone was detected once. The chain has TRBV6-5 and TRBJ2-2; D is ambiguous. The CDR3 extends over 14 amino acids. Germline assignment: CDR1 MNHEY and CDR2 SVGAGI. V dropped 3 bases and J dropped 7 bases, with 12 bases sitting between them. CDR3 bases: TGTGCCAGCAGTTATGGCAGGTCGGGCGGGGAGCTGTTTTTT. Protein: CASSYGRSGGELFF.

V gene TRBV29-1 combines with J gene TRBJ2-7, with D tentatively TRBD1 (5 bases). Germline CDR1 is SQVTM and CDR2 is ANQGSEA. CDR3 length: 11 residues. The ends were cut back, 6 bases at V and 6 bases at J, with 12 bases in the middle. CDR3 residues: CSVLDQGEQYV. The CDR3 nucleotides read TGCAGCGTCTTAGATCAGGGCGAGCAGTACGTC.